This T cell receptor beta chain was captured by sequencing in a study of shared clonotypes between healthy human individuals. The naive CD8 population came from CD45RO-negative cells selected for CCR7, without terminally differentiated effector memory CD45RA+ cells. Assay used: immunoSEQ multiplex PCR; TCRdb lists only in-frame clones, some missing. This table holds around 580,000 clones, 95% to 98% found once. Germline CDR1 and CDR2: SEHNR and FQNEAQ (reference sequence). Between the trimmed V and J ends, which lost 5 bases and 6 bases, there was a span of 19 bases. The CDR3 is 15 amino acids. The sequenced material came from naive CD8+ T cells sorted from blood. The TCR sequence derives from a man aged 25 to 40 in good health. V and J are TRBV7-9 and TRBJ1-1; possibly TRBD1 for D (5 bases). The CDR3: CASSTARLGPAEAFF. CDR3 bases: TGTGCCAGCAGCACAGCGCGGTTGGGGCCCGCTGAAGCTTTCTTT.